One and the same sample provided the 12 T cell receptor beta chains below, sequenced in a study of low-dose radiotherapy and immunotherapy resistance in tumors. Primers targeting TRAV and TRBV primed first-strand cDNA, covering alpha and beta chains. A constant-region primer paired with the V-primer adapter amplified TCRs over about 19 PCR cycles. MiXCR, applied by TCRdb to the reads, yields one record per CDR3 protein. The sample has roughly 16,000 distinct CDR3 sequences; 70% are singletons. All receptors derive from a human donor with advanced metastatic prostate, ovarian, gallbladder or colorectal cancer (not recorded which). This table probably holds off-target reads from a library built for another chain.

The chain joins TRBV5-1 to TRBJ2-1; D is perhaps TRBD1 or TRBD2 (5 bases each). The CDR3 totals 12 residues. Germline CDR1 reads SGHRS; CDR2 reads YFSETQ. The V end lost 6 bases, the J end lost 7 bases, and 11 bases lay between the germline ends. CDR3 nucleotide sequence: TGCGCCAGCAAGAAGGGGACGAATGAGCAGTTCTTC. This translates into CASKKGTNEQFF.

This chain connects TRBV7-9 to TRBJ2-2; possibly TRBD1 for D (6 bases). CDR3 length: 16 residues. The V end was cut by 4 bases, the J end by 6 bases, with 18 bases between. Germline CDR1 is SEHNR and CDR2 is FQNEAQ (reference sequence). DNA of the CDR3: TGTGCCAGCAGCTATACTCAGGGGTCGAATGCCGGGGAGCTGTTTTTT. It is translated as CASSYTQGSNAGELFF.

The chain recombines TRBV20-1 with TRBJ1-6; no clear D gene. The CDR3 consists of 13 residues. Trimming left V 4 bases short and J 7 bases short, with 11 bases between. From germline, CDR1 is DFQATT and CDR2 SNEGSKA (reference sequence). The CDR3 here is CSATDTGNSPLHF. DNA of the CDR3: TGCAGTGCTACAGACACGGGGAATTCACCCCTCCACTTT.

The CDR3 DNA sequence: TGTGCCACCAGTGATTTCCCCAATCAGCCCCAGCATTTT. Its protein product is CATSDFPNQPQHF. The chain has TRBV24-1 and TRBJ1-5, with no clear D. Trimming shortened V by 1 base and J by 3 bases, and 3 bases separated the two germline ends. The CDR3 totals 13 residues. Germline V gene data show CDR1 as KGHDR and CDR2 as SFDVKD.

The chain links TRBV29-1 to TRBJ2-2, with D possibly matching TRBD1 (6 bases). CDR1 SQVTM and CDR2 ANQGSEA come from the germline V gene. Trimming took 0 bases from V and 0 from J, leaving 11 bases between them. This CDR3 has 16 amino acids. Here the CDR3 reads CSVEEGGPANTGELFF. DNA of the CDR3: TGCAGCGTTGAAGAAGGGGGTCCCGCGAACACCGGGGAGCTGTTTTTT.

The chain uses TRBV20-1 and TRBJ1-2, with TRBD1 as a possible D gene (5 bases). The CDR3 runs 12 residues. The germline gives CDR1 DFQATT, CDR2 SNEGSKA (reference sequence). The CDR3 DNA reads TGCAACCTCGACAGACCCAACTATGGCTACACCTTC. It encodes CNLDRPNYGYTF.

CDR3 coding DNA: TGTGCCAGCAGTTACTCGATGGCCGGTACCGTCTACGAGCAGTACTTC. It encodes CASSYSMAGTVYEQYF. This sequence joins TRBV6-2 or TRBV6-3 and TRBJ2-7; no firm D call. The CDR3 runs to 16 residues. Between the trimmed V and J ends, which lost 0 bases and 3 bases, there was a span of 15 bases. Germline V CDR1 and CDR2: MNHEY, SVGEGT.

The gene calls are TRBV30 and TRBJ1-1; no clear D gene. CDR3 length: 14 residues. Trimming shortened V by 4 bases and J by 4 bases, and 16 bases separated the two germline ends. Germline V gene lookup returns CDR1 GTSNPN and CDR2 SVGIG (reference sequence). CDR3 nucleotide sequence: TGTGCCTGGACGACCGAGCTGCCAGGCACTGAAGCTTTCTTT. Encoded protein: CAWTTELPGTEAFF.

This chain links TRBV6-2 or TRBV6-3 with TRBJ2-7, with D perhaps TRBD2 (5 bases). V was clipped by 5 bases and J by 7 bases, with 24 bases between them. Germline V gene data show CDR1 as MNHEY and CDR2 as SVGEGT. The CDR3 is 16 residues long. For the CDR3, the DNA is TGTGCCAGCAGTGAACGGGGTCAACCGTCGTCTTCGGAGCAGTACTTC. As protein: CASSERGQPSSSEQYF.

The chain is built from TRBV29-1 and TRBJ1-5; TRBD1 matches at 9 bases. In germline, CDR1 is SQVTM, CDR2 ANQGSEA. This CDR3 has 12 residues. The ends lost 5 bases at V and 11 bases at J; junction bases unmatched: 7. The DNA of the CDR3 is TGCAGCGTTAGGACAGGGGATTTGGCCCAGCATTTT. It yields the protein CSVRTGDLAQHF.

V is TRBV6-2 or TRBV6-3 and J is TRBJ2-2; the match to TRBD2 covers 8 bases. This CDR3 contains 15 residues. Per the germline V gene, CDR1 is MNHEY and CDR2 is SVGEGT. V gave up 6 bases and J gave up 2 bases; unmatched junction bases: 5. The CDR3 DNA follows: TGTGCCAGCAGCCGACTAGCGCGTAACACCGGGGAGCTGTTTTTT. Translating it yields CASSRLARNTGELFF.

The rearrangement links TRBV29-1 to TRBJ2-3; tentatively, D is TRBD2 (5 bases). CDR3 length: 12 amino acids. CDR1 is SQVTM and CDR2 is ANQGSEA in the germline V gene. Trimming removed 3 bases at V and 1 base at J, with 5 bases between. The chain's CDR3 is CSVERGTDTQYF. The DNA for the CDR3 is TGCAGCGTTGAGCGGGGCACAGATACGCAGTATTTT.